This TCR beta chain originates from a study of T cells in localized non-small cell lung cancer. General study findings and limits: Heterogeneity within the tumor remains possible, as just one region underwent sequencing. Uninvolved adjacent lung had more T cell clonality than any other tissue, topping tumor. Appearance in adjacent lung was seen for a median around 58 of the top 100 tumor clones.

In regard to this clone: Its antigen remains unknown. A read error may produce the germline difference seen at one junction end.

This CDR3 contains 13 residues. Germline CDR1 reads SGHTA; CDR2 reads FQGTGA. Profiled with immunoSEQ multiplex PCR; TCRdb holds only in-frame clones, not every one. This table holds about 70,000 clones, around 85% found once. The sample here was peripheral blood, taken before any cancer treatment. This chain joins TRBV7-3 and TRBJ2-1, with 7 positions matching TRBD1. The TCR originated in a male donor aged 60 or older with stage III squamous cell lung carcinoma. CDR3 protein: CASSLNRGNEQFF. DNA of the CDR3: TGTGCCAGCAGTTTAAACAGGGGCAATGAGCAGTTCTTC.